Described below is a single T cell receptor beta chain sequence and its context. The antigen is undetermined. The germline V gene encodes CDR1 MDHEN and CDR2 SYDVKM. The V gene end was trimmed by 5 bases and the J gene end by 6 bases; junction bases not matched to a gene: 9. The CDR3 covers 15 residues. The sample belongs to a study of PD-1 blockade in classical Hodgkin lymphoma. Study results and caveats: Baseline TCR diversity was reportedly lower in newly diagnosed patients than in healthy donors. It was reported as lower still in relapsed/refractory patients. No one has yet defined what causes the repertoire differences, which may be disease activity or prior therapy.

Time point reported: newly diagnosed, previously untreated cHL patient sample. Comparison relied on PBMCs that came from newly diagnosed, untreated classical Hodgkin lymphoma. TCRdb's table, derived via immunoSEQ multiplex PCR, lists solely in-frame clones and lacks some. The table shows about 46,000 clones, with approximately 90% occurring only once. The receptor was derived from a human donor with classical Hodgkin lymphoma. The sequencing input was peripheral blood mononuclear cells (PBMCs). This chain connects TRBV28 to TRBJ1-4; 7 bases line up with TRBD1. The CDR3 protein is CASSGQDRQHEKLFF. Here the CDR3 DNA reads TGTGCCAGCAGTGGCCAGGACAGGCAACATGAAAAACTGTTTTTT.